This T cell receptor (beta chain) was captured in a study of early T cells in non-severe SARS-CoV-2 infection (dated by TCRdb to the early 2020s). The study in broad terms: Bulk RNA from unsorted whole blood was used for TCR sequencing, so alpha and beta chains could not be paired.

A case-control design nested within a healthcare worker cohort in London, UK, was used, with weekly nasopharyngeal swab PCR tests and blood sampling performed. Healthcare workers were enrolled in the week of the UK lockdown, from 23 to 31 March 2020, and were followed every week for up to roughly 16 weeks. The full study reports these points: Matching against VDJdb was skewed toward anti-spike CD8 responses, likely underestimated virus-specific expansions, and missed private and CD4 specificities.

To prepare the library, 5' RACE was applied. Sequencing relied on a NextSeq 500. The TCR library protocol attached unique molecular identifiers to individual cDNA molecules to correct for sequencing error and PCR bias. Both TCR alpha and beta chains were sequenced, and tight co-correlation was observed between alpha and beta sequence abundances in each sample. On the study's bioinformatics: Decombinator V4 was used to perform V gene, J gene and CDR3 annotation of TCR sequences. TCRs were defined as expanded if a significant change between any two time points was detected under a Poisson model with p below 0.0001. TCR abundances were normalised to the total number of TCRs sequenced per sample and expressed as counts per million. TRAV1-2 paired with TRAJ12, TRAJ20 or TRAJ33 defined MAIT TCRs, while TRAV10 paired with TRAJ18 defined iNKT TCRs. VDJdb, accessed on 1 November 2021, was searched for TCRs annotated for CMV, EBV and SARS-CoV-2, and TCRs annotated for more than one antigen were excluded. TCRdb passed the public sequencing reads through fastp at Q25 and MiXCR, retaining productive beta sequences. CDR3 protein duplicates are merged, each entry listing the most common genes and DNA. Here the V and J calls rest on TCRdb's processing, not on the authors' analysis. The sample records around 80,000 distinct CDR3 sequences, about 13% of which are singletons. The ten largest clones represent about 6.1% of the sample.

At the junction V is shortened by 0 bases and J by 3 bases, with 9 bases in between. CDR1 SEHNR and CDR2 FQNEAQ were looked up in the germline V gene (reference sequence). The CDR3 numbers 15 residues from cysteine through phenylalanine. Kept here is only the CDR3 DNA, which spans 45 bases and is read in frame from base 1. This clonotype has ten or more counts. This receptor's antigen is unknown. Base-call qualities are not available, and no considerably larger clone is one nucleotide away. The sequencing sample was made of whole blood. Recombination connected TRBV7-9 to TRBJ1-5; the best D guess is TRBD1, with 5 bases matching. This TCR was recovered from an adult who was a healthcare worker with PCR-confirmed SARS-CoV-2 infection or an uninfected control (not recorded which). This receptor carries the CDR3 CASSLALGDNQPQHF. The nucleotide sequence is TGTGCCAGCAGCTTAGCGCTAGGGGACAATCAGCCCCAGCATTTT.